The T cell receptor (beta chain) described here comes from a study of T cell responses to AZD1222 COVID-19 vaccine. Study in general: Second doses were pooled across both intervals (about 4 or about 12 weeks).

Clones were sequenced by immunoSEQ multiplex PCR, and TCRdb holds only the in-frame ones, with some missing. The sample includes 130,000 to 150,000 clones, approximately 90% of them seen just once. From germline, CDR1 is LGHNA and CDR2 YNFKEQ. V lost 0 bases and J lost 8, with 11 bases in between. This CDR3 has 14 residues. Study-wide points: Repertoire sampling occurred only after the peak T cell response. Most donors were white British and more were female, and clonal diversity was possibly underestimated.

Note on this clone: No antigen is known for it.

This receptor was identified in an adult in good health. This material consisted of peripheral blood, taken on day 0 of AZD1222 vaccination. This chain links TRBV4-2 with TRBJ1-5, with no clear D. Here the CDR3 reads CASSQDRGFEPQHF. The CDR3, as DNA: TGTGCCAGCAGCCAAGACCGAGGGTTCGAGCCCCAGCATTTT.